This TCR beta chain was profiled in a study of response to subunit inactivated influenza vaccine. The ends lost 2 bases at V and 5 bases at J; junction bases unmatched: 7. There are 16 residues in the CDR3. MiXCR, applied by TCRdb to the RT-PCR reads, yields one record per CDR3 protein. The sample lists over 750,000 distinct CDR3 sequences, 21% occurring once. The sample here was PBMCs from blood, taken 4 to 6 days after vaccination. This receptor was taken from a man aged 50 to 59 who received an inactivated influenza vaccine. This chain connects TRBV12-3 or TRBV12-4 to TRBJ2-2, with 8 bases lining up with TRBD1. For the CDR3, the DNA is TGTGCCAGCAGTTTACCGGACAGGGTTCGAACCGGGGAGCTGTTTTTT. Residues: CASSLPDRVRTGELFF.